This T cell receptor (beta chain) came from a study of T-cell reconstitution after alpha-beta-depleted transplantation in children. The TCRbeta library was prepared with unique molecular identifiers. TCRdb re-called the PCR reads with MiXCR, one entry per CDR3 protein. The data show fewer than 550,000 distinct CDR3 sequences, with roughly 11% seen just once and about 14% held by the top ten. Study results and limitations: Where some patients showed high TCRbeta diversity at day 60, it came from recipient T cells and thymic progenitors that had survived.

About this clonotype itself: The antigen is not known.

The sequencing here drew on PBMCs, mostly from graft donor cells, taken 180 days after TCRalphabeta/CD19-depleted stem cell transplant. This receptor was obtained from a female patient between 2 and 15 years old who had a stem cell transplant for aplastic anemia, so the T cells may come from the graft donor.

The CDR3 DNA reads as TGTGCCAGCAGCCAACGGGGCTATGGCTACACCTTC. Translating it yields CASSQRGYGYTF. The chain joins TRBV14 to TRBJ1-2, with unresolved D. CDR1 is SGHDN, CDR2 FVKESK, per germline. CDR3 length equals 12 residues. With 2 bases removed from V and 4 bases from J, the gap between germline ends came to 5 bases.